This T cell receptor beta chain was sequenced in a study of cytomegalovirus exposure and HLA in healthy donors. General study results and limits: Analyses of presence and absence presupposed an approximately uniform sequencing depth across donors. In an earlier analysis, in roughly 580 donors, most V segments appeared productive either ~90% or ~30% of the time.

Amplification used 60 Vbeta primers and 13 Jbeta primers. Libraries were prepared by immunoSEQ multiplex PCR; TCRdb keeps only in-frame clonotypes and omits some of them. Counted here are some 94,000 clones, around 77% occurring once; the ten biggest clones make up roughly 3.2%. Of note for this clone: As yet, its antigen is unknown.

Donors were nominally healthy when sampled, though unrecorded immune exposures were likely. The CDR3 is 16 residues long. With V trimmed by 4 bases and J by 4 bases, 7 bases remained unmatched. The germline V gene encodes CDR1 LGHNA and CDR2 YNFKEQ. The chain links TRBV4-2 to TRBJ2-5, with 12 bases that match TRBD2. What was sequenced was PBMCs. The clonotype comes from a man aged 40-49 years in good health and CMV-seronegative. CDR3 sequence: CASSLTPGLAGETQYF. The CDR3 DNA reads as TGTGCCAGCAGCCTTACCCCGGGACTAGCGGGAGAGACCCAGTACTTC.